This T cell receptor beta chain is drawn from a study of T cell responses to AZD1222 COVID-19 vaccine. Whole-study findings and limits: Distributed over spike, vaccine-associated CD4 TCRs predominated at 160-218 and 743-854. Without day 14 samples, only post-peak T cell repertoires were studied. Clonal diversity was possibly underestimated, and white British individuals and females predominated among donors.

In the case of this clone: Its specificity is unknown.

Assay used: immunoSEQ multiplex PCR; TCRdb lists only in-frame clones, some missing. The sample records about 180,000 clones, 85% to 90% being singletons. This sequence originates from an adult in good health. Sequenced here: peripheral blood, sampled on day 0 of AZD1222 vaccination.

The CDR3, as DNA: TGCGCCAGCAGCTTGGTTCGCCGGGACAGCTCTGAGAACACTGAAGCTTTCTTT. This sequence encodes CASSLVRRDSSENTEAFF. The chain uses TRBV5-1 and TRBJ1-1, with TRBD1 identical over 7 bases. Germline V gene data show CDR1 as SGHRS and CDR2 as YFSETQ. Trimming at V came to 0 bases and at J to 1 base, leaving 12 bases not matched to a gene. The CDR3 sequence is 18 residues long.